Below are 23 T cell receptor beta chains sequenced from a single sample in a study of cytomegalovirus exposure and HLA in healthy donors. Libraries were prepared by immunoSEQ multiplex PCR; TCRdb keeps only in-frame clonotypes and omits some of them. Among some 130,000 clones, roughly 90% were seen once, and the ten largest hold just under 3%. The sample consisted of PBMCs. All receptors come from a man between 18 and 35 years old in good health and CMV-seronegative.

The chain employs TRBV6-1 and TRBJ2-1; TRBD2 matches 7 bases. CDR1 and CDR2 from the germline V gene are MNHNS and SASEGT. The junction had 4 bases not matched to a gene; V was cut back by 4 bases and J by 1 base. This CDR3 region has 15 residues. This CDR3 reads CASSGLAVSYNEQFF. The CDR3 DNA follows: TGTGCCAGCAGTGGTCTAGCGGTTTCCTACAATGAGCAGTTCTTC.

The CDR3 sequence: CASSSPSGRIPEQFF. The DNA of the CDR3 is TGTGCCAGCAGTTCTCCTAGCGGGAGGATTCCTGAGCAGTTCTTC. V and J are TRBV28 and TRBJ2-1, with 11 positions matching TRBD2. CDR1 is MDHEN, CDR2 SYDVKM, per germline. Trimming at V came to 4 bases and at J to 9 bases, leaving 8 bases not matched to a gene. The CDR3 is 15 amino acids.

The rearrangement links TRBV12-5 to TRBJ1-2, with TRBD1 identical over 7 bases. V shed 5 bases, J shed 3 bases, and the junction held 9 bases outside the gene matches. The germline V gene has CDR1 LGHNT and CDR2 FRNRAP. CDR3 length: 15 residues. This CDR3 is CASGRTGTADYGYTF. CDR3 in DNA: TGTGCTAGTGGTCGGACCGGGACAGCCGACTATGGCTACACCTTC.

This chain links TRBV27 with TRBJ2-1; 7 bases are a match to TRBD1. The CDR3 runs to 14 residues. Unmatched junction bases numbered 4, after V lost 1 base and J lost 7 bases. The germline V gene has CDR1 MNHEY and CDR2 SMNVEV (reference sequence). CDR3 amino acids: CASSLFDRANEQFF. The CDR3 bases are TGTGCCAGCAGTTTATTTGACAGGGCGAATGAGCAGTTCTTC.

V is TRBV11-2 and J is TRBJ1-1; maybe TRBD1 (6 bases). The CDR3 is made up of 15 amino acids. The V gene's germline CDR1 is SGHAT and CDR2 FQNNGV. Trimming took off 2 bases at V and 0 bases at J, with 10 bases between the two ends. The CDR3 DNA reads TGTGCCAGCAGCTTATGGACAGTGCTGAACACTGAAGCTTTCTTT. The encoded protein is CASSLWTVLNTEAFF.

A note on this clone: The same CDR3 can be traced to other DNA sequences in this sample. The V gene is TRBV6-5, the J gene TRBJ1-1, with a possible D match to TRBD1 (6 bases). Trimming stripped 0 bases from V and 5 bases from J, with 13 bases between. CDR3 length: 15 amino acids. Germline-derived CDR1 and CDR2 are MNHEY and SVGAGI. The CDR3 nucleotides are TGTGCCAGCAGTTACTCTCAGGGGCGAGGGACTGAAGCTTTCTTT. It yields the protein CASSYSQGRGTEAFF.

The CDR3 loop is CASSWDSLQANVLTF. The CDR3 DNA reads as TGCGCCAGCAGCTGGGACAGCTTACAAGCCAACGTCCTGACTTTC. The chain uses TRBV5-1 and TRBJ2-6, with 7 bases matching TRBD1. In germline, CDR1 is SGHRS, CDR2 YFSETQ. Trimming took 3 bases from V and 7 from J; bases not matched to a gene: 7. This CDR3 spans 15 amino acids.

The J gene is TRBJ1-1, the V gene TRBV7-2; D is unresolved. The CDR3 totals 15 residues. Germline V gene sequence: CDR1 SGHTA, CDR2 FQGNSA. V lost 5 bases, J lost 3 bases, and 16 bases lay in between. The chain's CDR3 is CASSLVGFGDTEAFF. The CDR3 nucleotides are TGTGCCAGCAGCCTCGTAGGGTTCGGGGACACTGAAGCTTTCTTT. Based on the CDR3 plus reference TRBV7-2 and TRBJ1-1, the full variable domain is GAGVSQSPSNKVTEKGKDVELRCDPISGHTALYWYRQSLGQGLEFLIYFQGNSAPDKSGLPSDRFSAERTGGSVSTLTIQRTQQEDSAVYLCASSLVGFGDTEAFFGQGTRLTVV.

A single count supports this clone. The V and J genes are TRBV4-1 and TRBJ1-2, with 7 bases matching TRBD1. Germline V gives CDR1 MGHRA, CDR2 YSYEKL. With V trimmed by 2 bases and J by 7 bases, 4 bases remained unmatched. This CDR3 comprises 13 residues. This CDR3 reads CASSQTGVAGYTF. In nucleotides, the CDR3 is TGCGCCAGCAGCCAAACAGGGGTCGCTGGCTACACCTTC.

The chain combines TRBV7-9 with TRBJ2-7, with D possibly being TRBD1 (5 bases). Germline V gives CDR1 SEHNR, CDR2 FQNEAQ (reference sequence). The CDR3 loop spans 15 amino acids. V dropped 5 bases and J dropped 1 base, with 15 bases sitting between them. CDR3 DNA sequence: TGTGCCAGCAGCCCTAAGGGGTTGCGATCCTACGAGCAGTACTTC. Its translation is CASSPKGLRSYEQYF.

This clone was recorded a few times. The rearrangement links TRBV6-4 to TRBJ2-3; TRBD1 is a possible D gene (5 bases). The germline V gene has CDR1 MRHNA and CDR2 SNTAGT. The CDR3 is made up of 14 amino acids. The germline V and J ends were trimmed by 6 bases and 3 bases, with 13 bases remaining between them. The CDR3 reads CASSPRVETDTQYF. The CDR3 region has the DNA TGTGCCAGCAGCCCCAGGGTCGAGACAGATACGCAGTATTTT.

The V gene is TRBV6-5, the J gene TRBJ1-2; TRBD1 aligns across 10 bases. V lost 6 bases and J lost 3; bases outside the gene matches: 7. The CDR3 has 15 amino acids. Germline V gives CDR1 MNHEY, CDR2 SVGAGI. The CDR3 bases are TGTGCCAGCAGACCCTACGGACAGGGGGACTATGGCTACACCTTC. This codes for CASRPYGQGDYGYTF.

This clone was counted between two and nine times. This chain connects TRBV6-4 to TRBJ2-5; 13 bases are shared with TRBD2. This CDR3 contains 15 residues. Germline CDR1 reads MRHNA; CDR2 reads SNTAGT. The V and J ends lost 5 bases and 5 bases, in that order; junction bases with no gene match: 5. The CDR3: CASSRTSGSSETQYF. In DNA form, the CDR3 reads TGTGCCAGCAGTAGGACTAGCGGGAGTTCGGAGACCCAGTACTTC.

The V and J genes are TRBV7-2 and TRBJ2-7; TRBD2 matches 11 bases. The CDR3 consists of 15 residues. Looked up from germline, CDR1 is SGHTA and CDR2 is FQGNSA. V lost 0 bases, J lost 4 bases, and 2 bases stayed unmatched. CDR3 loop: CASSLAASGGYEQYF. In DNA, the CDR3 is TGTGCCAGCAGCTTAGCGGCTAGCGGGGGGTACGAGCAGTACTTC. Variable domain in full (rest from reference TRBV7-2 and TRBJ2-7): GAGVSQSPSNKVTEKGKDVELRCDPISGHTALYWYRQSLGQGLEFLIYFQGNSAPDKSGLPSDRFSAERTGGSVSTLTIQRTQQEDSAVYLCASSLAASGGYEQYFGPGTRLTVT.

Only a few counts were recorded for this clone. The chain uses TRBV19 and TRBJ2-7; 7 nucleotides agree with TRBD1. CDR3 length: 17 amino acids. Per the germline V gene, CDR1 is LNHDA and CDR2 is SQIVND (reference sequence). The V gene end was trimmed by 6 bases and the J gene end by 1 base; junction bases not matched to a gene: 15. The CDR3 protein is CASSPIGLGGASYEQYF. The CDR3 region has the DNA TGTGCCAGTAGCCCCATCGGGTTAGGGGGCGCTTCCTACGAGCAGTACTTC.

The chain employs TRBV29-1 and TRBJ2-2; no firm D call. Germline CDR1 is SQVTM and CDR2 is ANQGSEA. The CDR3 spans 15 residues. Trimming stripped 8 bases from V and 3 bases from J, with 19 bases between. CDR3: CSPSLRLTDTGELFF. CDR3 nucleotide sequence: TGCAGCCCCTCCTTGCGGCTCACGGACACCGGGGAGCTGTTTTTT.

CDR3: CASSLSTTGYNEQFF. In DNA form, the CDR3 reads TGTGCCAGCAGTTTATCCACGACAGGGTACAATGAGCAGTTCTTC. J is TRBJ2-1 and V is TRBV2; 7 bases are shared with TRBD1. There are 15 residues in the CDR3. V lost 5 bases to trimming and J lost 4 bases; unmatched junction nucleotides: 8. Germline CDR1 reads SNHLY; CDR2 reads FYNNEI.

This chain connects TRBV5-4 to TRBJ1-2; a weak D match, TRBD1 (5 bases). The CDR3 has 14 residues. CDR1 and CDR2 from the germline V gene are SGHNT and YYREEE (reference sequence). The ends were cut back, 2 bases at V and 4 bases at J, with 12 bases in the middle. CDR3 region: CASSFGGGGYGYTF. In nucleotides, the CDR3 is TGTGCCAGCAGCTTCGGGGGTGGAGGCTATGGCTACACCTTC.

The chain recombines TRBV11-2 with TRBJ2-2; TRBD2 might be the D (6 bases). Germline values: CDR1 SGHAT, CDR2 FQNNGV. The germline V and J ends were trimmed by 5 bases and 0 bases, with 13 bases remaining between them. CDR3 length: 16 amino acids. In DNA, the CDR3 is TGTGCCAGCAGCCCCTCCAGACTAGCGAACACCGGGGAGCTGTTTTTT. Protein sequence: CASSPSRLANTGELFF.

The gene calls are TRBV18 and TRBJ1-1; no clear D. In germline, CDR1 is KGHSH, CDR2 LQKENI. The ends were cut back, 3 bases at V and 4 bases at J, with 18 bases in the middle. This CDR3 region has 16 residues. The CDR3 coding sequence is TGTGCCAGCTCACCGGTGCGCGATCCCGGGATCACTGAAGCTTTCTTT. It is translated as CASSPVRDPGITEAFF.

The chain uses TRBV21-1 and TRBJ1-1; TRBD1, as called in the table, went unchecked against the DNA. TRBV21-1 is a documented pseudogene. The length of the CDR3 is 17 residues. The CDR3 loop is CASSNPKQGAPHTEAFF. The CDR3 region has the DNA TGTGCCAGCAGCAACCCCAAACAGGGGGCCCCGCACACTGAAGCTTTCTTT.

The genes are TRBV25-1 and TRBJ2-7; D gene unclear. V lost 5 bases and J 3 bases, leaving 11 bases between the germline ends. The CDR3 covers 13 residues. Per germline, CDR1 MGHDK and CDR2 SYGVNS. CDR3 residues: CASSPNSLYEQYF. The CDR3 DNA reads TGTGCCAGCAGTCCGAACAGTCTCTACGAGCAGTACTTC.

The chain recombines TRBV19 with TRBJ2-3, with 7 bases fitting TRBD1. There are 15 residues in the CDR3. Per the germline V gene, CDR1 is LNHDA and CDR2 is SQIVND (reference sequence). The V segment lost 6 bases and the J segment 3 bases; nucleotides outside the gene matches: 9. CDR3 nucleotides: TGTGCCAGTAGACAGGGGAGTTTTCATACAGATACGCAGTATTTT. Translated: CASRQGSFHTDTQYF.